This TCR beta chain was recorded in a study of blood T cell repertoires in COVID-19. Study overall: Samples came from the United States, Italy and Spain, spanning acute and convalescent COVID-19.

V lost 3 bases and J 4 bases, leaving 8 bases between the germline ends. This CDR3 is 13 amino acids long. In the original analysis: How many nucleated cells were present was estimated from reference gene primer amplification. Repertoires were generated with immunoSEQ multiplex PCR, while TCRdb's copy carries only in-frame clones and drops some. The V and J calls and the clone size are those of that table, but D and trimming were determined from the DNA. Of approximately 76,000 clones listed, more than 70% were seen once; the top ten hold around 36%. This clone was seen a handful of times. Sequenced sample: peripheral blood. The V gene is TRBV23-1, the J gene TRBJ2-3; weak D call: TRBD1 (5 bases). TRBV23-1 is reported as an ORF; its role is uncertain. This receptor was obtained from a man older than 75 with active or convalescent COVID-19. This CDR3 reads CASSQPTADTQYF. The CDR3 nucleotides read TGCGCCAGCAGTCAGCCGACAGCAGATACGCAGTATTTT.